The clone carrying this T cell receptor beta chain was seen only a few times. Its cognate antigen is unknown. TCRdb re-derived calls from the reads in MiXCR, one entry per CDR3 protein. In the table there are roughly 80,000 distinct CDR3 sequences, roughly 25% of which are singletons. The entry originates in a study of T cell repertoires in cytomegalovirus infection. About the study: TCR beta signatures that were public indicated CMV infection and matching HLA type. Broader study findings: Dominating the ex vivo response were HLA-C-restricted CMV-specific TCR beta clonotypes.

From germline, CDR1 is SGHAT and CDR2 FQNNGV. The CDR3 loop spans 18 amino acids. V lost 4 bases, J lost 5 bases, and 24 bases lay in between. The V and J genes are TRBV11-2 and TRBJ2-1; weak D call: TRBD1 (6 bases). Material: CD8+ T cells from cultured PBMCs, obtained from culture after CMV antigen stimulation. This clonotype was obtained from a human donor in good health (CMV status not recorded). Some clones in this sample may be carry-over from other donors' samples. The CDR3 is CASSSQPSGEVKDNEQFF. Written as DNA, the CDR3 is TGTGCCAGCAGCTCCCAGCCGTCAGGGGAAGTGAAGGACAATGAGCAGTTCTTC.